This is a list of T cell receptor beta chains from one sample in a study of T cell changes during pregnancy in multiple sclerosis. Libraries were prepared by immunoSEQ multiplex PCR; TCRdb keeps only in-frame clonotypes and omits some of them. The repertoire has under 30,000 clones, 85% to 95% of them found once; the top ten carry more than 0.35%. The sample in question was CD4+ T cells from peripheral blood mononuclear cells, obtained after pregnancy. Receptors were obtained from a female donor with multiple sclerosis, enrolled in a pregnancy study. CDR3s include the opening cysteine and the closing phenylalanine or tryptophan. A D gene is named only where the DNA matches it firmly. Size is omitted from some rows. Given values are once, few, many or a class for expanded clones.

v_gene	d_gene	abundance	j_gene	CDR3nt	CDR3aa
TRBV11-3	TRBD2	-	TRBJ2-3	TGTGCCAGCAGCCCGGGACTAGCGGGAGTTGGAGATACGCAGTATTTT	CASSPGLAGVGDTQYF
TRBV30	TRBD1	-	TRBJ1-2	TGTGCCGGAATGACAGGGCCCCACACCTTC	CAGMTGPHTF
TRBV6-1	-	once	TRBJ1-5	TGTGCCAGCAGTGAACACTTCCAGCCCCAGCATTTT	CASSEHFQPQHF
TRBV21-1	-	-	TRBJ1-2	TGTGCCAGCAGCAAAGAAGGACAGTCTAACTATGGCTACACCTTC	CASSKEGQSNYGYTF
TRBV10-3	TRBD2	-	TRBJ2-1	TGTGCCATCAGTGAGGCTAGCGGGAGAGGCTACAATGAGCAGTTCTTC	CAISEASGRGYNEQFF
TRBV12-5	TRBD1	-	TRBJ1-3	TGTGCTAGTGGTCCGCGGGGCAGGGGGACCTCTGGAAACACCATATATTTT	CASGPRGRGTSGNTIYF
TRBV12-5	TRBD1	-	TRBJ1-5	TGTGCTAGTGGTTTGAAACAGGGGGATGATACTAGCAATCAGCCCCAGCATTTT	CASGLKQGDDTSNQPQHF
TRBV6-5	-	-	TRBJ2-7	TGTGCCAGCAGTCGCGACGGGGGTTACGAGCAGTACTTC	CASSRDGGYEQYF
TRBV5-4	TRBD1	-	TRBJ2-2	TGTGCCAGCAGCTCCCGGGACAGCGTCCTCGGGGAGCTGTTTTTT	CASSSRDSVLGELFF
TRBV7-2	-	-	TRBJ2-1	TGTGCCAGCAGCTATTATAAACAGGGTAATGAGCAGTTCTTC	CASSYYKQGNEQFF
TRBV5-6	-	-	TRBJ2-5	TGTGCCAGCAGCTTATGGCAGATACAAGAGACCCAGTACTTC	CASSLWQIQETQYF
TRBV28	TRBD2	-	TRBJ2-1	TGTGCCAGCGTTCGGAGGGGACTAGCGGGATTCAATGAGCAGTTCTTC	CASVRRGLAGFNEQFF
TRBV7-9	TRBD1	-	TRBJ1-2	TGTGCCAGCAGCGACCGGGACAGATCTAACTATGGCTACACCTTC	CASSDRDRSNYGYTF
TRBV6-1	TRBD1	-	TRBJ1-5	TGTGCCAGCGGGACAGGGGAATATCAGCCCCAGCATTTT	CASGTGEYQPQHF
TRBV19	-	once	TRBJ2-1	TGTGCCAGTAGCTGGGCCGGTGGGGGCTCGGGTCGTGAGCAGTTCTTC	CASSWAGGGSGREQFF
TRBV5-4	TRBD1	-	TRBJ1-1	TGTGCCAGCAGCTTGGGGGGACAGGTGGGTCGTGACACTGAAGCTTTCTTT	CASSLGGQVGRDTEAFF
TRBV4-1	TRBD1	-	TRBJ2-5	TGCGCCAGCAGCCAAGAGGGGACAGAAGAGACCCAGTACTTC	CASSQEGTEETQYF
TRBV9	-	-	TRBJ1-3	TGTGCCAGCAGCGTTGAGGGCAACACCATATATTTT	CASSVEGNTIYF
TRBV6-1	-	-	TRBJ1-1	TGTGCCAGCAGATTACACAGGAACACTGAAGCTTTCTTT	CASRLHRNTEAFF
TRBV28	TRBD1	-	TRBJ1-2	TGTGCCAGTTACCCGGGACAGCAATTCTATGGCTACACCTTC	CASYPGQQFYGYTF
TRBV18	-	-	TRBJ2-2	TGTGCCAGCTCACCACACCAGGTCCCAGGTGCCACCGGGGAGCTGTTTTTT	CASSPHQVPGATGELFF
TRBV19	TRBD2	-	TRBJ2-1	TGTGCCAGTAGTATCGGCGGGAGCACCTACAATGAGCAGTTCTTC	CASSIGGSTYNEQFF
TRBV5-1	-	-	TRBJ1-4	TGCGCCAGCAGCTACACGGGGAGGCCACGCGAAAAACTGTTTTTT	CASSYTGRPREKLFF
TRBV7-2	-	-	TRBJ2-5	TGTGCCAGCAGCTTAGCGCAGGGCGGAGAGACCCAGTACTTC	CASSLAQGGETQYF
TRBV11-1	TRBD1	-	TRBJ2-3	TGTGCCAGCAACATAGGACAGGGCAGGAGCACAGATACGCAGTATTTT	CASNIGQGRSTDTQYF
TRBV5-1	TRBD1	-	TRBJ1-3	TGCGCCAGCAGCCCGGGGACAGTTGGAAACACCATATATTTT	CASSPGTVGNTIYF
TRBV5-5	-	few	TRBJ1-3	TGTGCCAGCAGCTGGGAGCCTTCTGGAAACACCATATATTTT	CASSWEPSGNTIYF
TRBV29-1	-	once	TRBJ1-5	TGCAGCGTCCGCCAGGGTAATCAGCCCCAGCATTTT	CSVRQGNQPQHF
TRBV2	-	-	TRBJ1-1	TGTGCCAGCAGTGAACAGGTGGGCACTGAAGCTTTCTTT	CASSEQVGTEAFF
TRBV7-2	-	-	TRBJ2-4	TGTGCCAGCAGCTTAGGTCCCGGCAGGTCCAAAAACATTCAGTACTTC	CASSLGPGRSKNIQYF
TRBV7-2	-	-	TRBJ2-1	TGTGCCAGCAGCTTAAATAGAGTCGTTCAGTTCTTC	CASSLNRVVQFF
TRBV5-1	TRBD1	-	TRBJ2-1	TGCGCCAGCCGCAGCCCTGAGGGGGCCCCGGGCAATGAGCAGTTCTTC	CASRSPEGAPGNEQFF
TRBV6-1	-	once	TRBJ1-3	TGTGCCAGCAGTGAAGCGGACAGCTCTGGAAACACCATATATTTT	CASSEADSSGNTIYF
TRBV5-6	TRBD1	-	TRBJ2-7	TGTGCCAGCAGCACTATTGGAGACAGGGACAACGAGCAGTACTTC	CASSTIGDRDNEQYF
TRBV5-1	-	-	TRBJ2-7	TGCGCCAGCAGCTTCGGACAGTATCCCGCCGAGCAGTACTTC	CASSFGQYPAEQYF
TRBV25-1	-	-	TRBJ2-7	TGTGCCAGCAGTCAATCCTACGAGCAGTACTTC	CASSQSYEQYF
TRBV6-4	TRBD1	-	TRBJ1-3	TGTGCCAGCCGACAGGGCCACTCTGGAAACACCATATATTTT	CASRQGHSGNTIYF
TRBV6-1	-	-	TRBJ2-7	TGTGCCAGCAATGGGTGGCTAGAGACCTACGAGCAGTACTTC	CASNGWLETYEQYF
TRBV11-2	-	-	TRBJ1-1	TGTGCCAGCAGGTCAAGAAATCAGGGTGCCACTGAAGCTTTCTTT	CASRSRNQGATEAFF
TRBV6-1	TRBD1	-	TRBJ1-1	TGTGCCAGCAGTGAAGGACAGGGGCAAGCTTTCTTT	CASSEGQGQAFF
TRBV5-4	TRBD2	once	TRBJ2-3	TGTGCCAGCAGCTTGGGTCCCCCCCTAGCGGGAGCCACAGATACGCAGTATTTT	CASSLGPPLAGATDTQYF
TRBV11-2	TRBD2	once	TRBJ2-3	TGTGCCAGCAGCCCTTGGGGACTAGCGGGCCTCACAGATACGCAGTATTTT	CASSPWGLAGLTDTQYF
TRBV30	-	-	TRBJ1-2	TGTGCCTGGGGTACATTTAGCTACACCTTC	CAWGTFSYTF
TRBV7-9	TRBD1	-	TRBJ1-5	TGTGCCAGCAGCCCGGGACAGACAAGCAATCAGCCCCAGCATTTT	CASSPGQTSNQPQHF
TRBV7-2	-	-	TRBJ2-5	TGTGCCAGCAGCTCCGGGGGTTTCAGCGAGACCCAGTACTTC	CASSSGGFSETQYF
TRBV27	-	-	TRBJ1-2	TGTGCCAGCAGTCCTCTCAGGGTGTCGAGATATGGCTACACCTTC	CASSPLRVSRYGYTF
TRBV30	TRBD1	-	TRBJ1-6	TGTGCCTGGAGTTCGGGGTACAGGGGGCGTTCTTTTTGGAATTCACCCCTCCACTTT	CAWSSGYRGRSFWNSPLHF
TRBV30	TRBD1	-	TRBJ1-1	TGTGCCTGGAGTGGAACTGGACAGGCCGAAGCTTTCTTT	CAWSGTGQAEAFF
TRBV11-2	-	-	TRBJ1-1	TGTGCCAGCACCCAGACAGGTTACACTGAAGCTTTCTTT	CASTQTGYTEAFF
TRBV11-2	-	-	TRBJ1-4	TGTGCCAGCCGGGGGGTGGGTCGTGAAAAACTGTTTTTT	CASRGVGREKLFF
TRBV4-3	-	-	TRBJ1-2	TGCGCCAGCAGCCGCCTCACGGGGGGTGTGGATGGCTACACCTTC	CASSRLTGGVDGYTF
TRBV7-9	-	-	TRBJ2-5	TGTGCCAGCAGCTTGTATCAAGAGACCCAGTACTTC	CASSLYQETQYF
TRBV25-1	TRBD1	-	TRBJ2-3	TGTGCCAGCAGTGAATGGGGGACAGGCGGCACAGATACGCAGTATTTT	CASSEWGTGGTDTQYF